By its share, the clone carrying this T cell receptor beta chain is medium-sized (0.01 to 0.1%). No antigen is known for it. The data originate from a study of metastatic and nonmetastatic thyroid tumors. Study-level findings and limits: Malignant thyroid tumors reportedly had TCR beta diversity that was significantly higher than in benign nodules, in blood and tumor.

Nobody among the patients had been given any treatment before thyroid surgery. This CDR3 contains 13 residues. The V segment lost 6 bases and the J segment 2 bases; nucleotides outside the gene matches: 1. TCRdb re-analyzed the PCR reads through MiXCR. This repertoire shows about 35,000 clones, about 29% found once; its top ten account for 7.8%. The sequenced sample was blood. V gene TRBV12-3 or TRBV12-4 combines with J gene TRBJ2-7, with 10 nucleotides matching TRBD1. This clonotype was sampled from a female donor with papillary thyroid cancer or a benign thyroid nodule (not recorded which). Some clones in this sample may be carry-over from other donors' samples. The CDR3 coding sequence is TGTGCCAGCAGGGGGACAGGGGCCTACGAGCAGTACTTC. It translates to CASRGTGAYEQYF.